This is a list of T cell receptor beta chains from one sample in a study of CD8 T cells in ankylosing spondylitis. MiXCR, applied by TCRdb to the 5' RACE reads, yields one record per CDR3 protein. Among around 230,000 distinct CDR3 sequences listed, 8.2% were seen once. The specimen sequenced was blood, either unsorted or a sorted T cell fraction (not recorded which). These receptor sequences come from a female donor with ankylosing spondylitis or in good health (not recorded which). Each CDR3 is given with its conserved first and last residue. D genes are given only for firm matches. The size of a clone is reported for some rows only, either as once, few or many, or as a class for expanded clones.

v_gene,abundance,d_gene,j_gene,CDR3aa,CDR3nt
TRBV12-3/TRBV12-4,many,.,TRBJ2-5,CASTTRGIETQYF,TGTGCCAGCACCACTCGGGGAATTGAGACCCAGTACTTC
TRBV20-1,many,TRBD2,TRBJ2-5,CSARTSGAETQYF,TGCAGTGCTAGGACTAGCGGGGCAGAGACCCAGTACTTC
TRBV5-1,many,.,TRBJ1-1,CASSLVGGEDTEAFF,TGCGCCAGCAGCTTGGTAGGGGGGGAGGACACTGAAGCTTTCTTT
TRBV12-3/TRBV12-4,many,TRBD2,TRBJ2-3,CASSLGLAGVNEQYF,TGTGCCAGCAGTTTGGGACTAGCGGGAGTTAATGAGCAGTATTTT
TRBV6-5,many,.,TRBJ2-5,CASSYSIAAGPETQYF,TGTGCCAGCAGTTACTCGATCGCGGCAGGTCCAGAGACCCAGTACTTC
TRBV7-7,many,.,TRBJ2-3,CASSRAASDTDTQYF,TGTGCCAGCAGCCGAGCCGCTAGTGATACAGATACGCAGTATTTT
TRBV11-2,few,.,TRBJ1-6,CASSLKGGPNSPLHF,TGTGCCAGCAGCTTAAAGGGAGGCCCTAATTCACCCCTCCACTTT
TRBV28,many,.,TRBJ2-7,CASSLFPRGQYF,TGTGCCAGCAGTTTATTCCCTAGGGGGCAGTACTTC
TRBV6-2/TRBV6-3,many,.,TRBJ2-3,CASRAPFRSNTDTQYF,TGTGCCAGCAGAGCGCCGTTTAGGTCCAACACAGATACGCAGTATTTT
TRBV4-2,many,.,TRBJ1-5,CASSQESGNNQPQHF,TGTGCCAGCAGCCAAGAGTCAGGGAACAATCAGCCCCAGCATTTT
TRBV7-9,few,.,TRBJ1-5,CASSRDTSNQPQHF,TGTGCCAGCAGCCGGGACACTAGCAATCAGCCCCAGCATTTT
TRBV19,.,.,TRBJ2-1,CASSIVAEHEQFF,TGTGCCAGTAGTATAGTAGCCGAACATGAGCAGTTCTTC
TRBV6-5,many,TRBD1,TRBJ1-1,CASNTGENTEAFF,TGTGCCAGCAACACAGGGGAGAACACTGAAGCTTTCTTT
TRBV20-1,many,.,TRBJ2-5,CSAIQGLLQETQYF,TGCAGTGCTATACAGGGCTTGTTGCAGGAGACCCAGTACTTC
TRBV29-1,many,.,TRBJ1-2,CSVEANYGYTF,TGCAGCGTGGAAGCTAACTATGGCTACACCTTC
TRBV7-2,.,.,TRBJ2-7,CASSARGSGSPYEQYF,TGTGCCAGCAGCGCCAGGGGGAGCGGGAGTCCCTACGAGCAGTACTTC
TRBV9,many,.,TRBJ1-5,CASSVGSMEGPQHF,TGTGCCAGCAGCGTAGGGAGTATGGAGGGGCCCCAGCATTTT
TRBV5-1,many,.,TRBJ2-1,CASSTPGTAYNEQFF,TGCGCCAGCAGCACCCCTGGGACTGCGTACAATGAGCAGTTCTTC
TRBV5-1,many,TRBD1,TRBJ2-7,CASSYRTGVEEQYF,TGCGCCAGCAGCTACCGGACAGGGGTCGAGGAGCAGTACTTC
TRBV20-1,many,.,TRBJ1-5,CSAWAAVSNQPQHF,TGCAGTGCTTGGGCTGCGGTTAGCAATCAGCCCCAGCATTTT
TRBV10-2,many,.,TRBJ2-3,CASSESMFGSTDTQYF,TGCGCCAGCAGTGAGTCGATGTTCGGGAGCACAGATACGCAGTATTTT